These T cell receptor beta chains were read from a single sample in a study of lymphopenia after photon versus proton radiotherapy. Clones were sequenced by immunoSEQ multiplex PCR, and TCRdb holds only the in-frame ones, with some missing. The sample yields roughly 63,000 clones, approximately 84% seen once. This specimen was peripheral blood, taken from a patient treated with proton-based radiotherapy. These receptors all stem from a man aged 55 to 70 with pancreatic cancer. CDR3s include the opening cysteine and the closing phenylalanine or tryptophan.

CDR3: CASSTSRRTAYTYEQYF
J: TRBJ2-7
V: TRBV7-8

CDR3: CASSDVTSRNEQFF
J: TRBJ2-1
V: TRBV2

CDR3: CASTSPGYEQFF
J: TRBJ2-1
V: TRBV6-5

CDR3: CASSLFQSRDYSNQPQHF
J: TRBJ1-5
V: TRBV18

CDR3: CASSLEPSGSPLGEQYF
J: TRBJ2-7
V: TRBV5-1

CDR3: CASSPLSGYEQYF
J: TRBJ2-7
V: TRBV4-1

CDR3: CASSFTRLSYNEQFF
J: TRBJ2-1
V: TRBV27

CDR3: CASSFHVSGDTEAFF
J: TRBJ1-1
V: TRBV13

CDR3: CASSEPFIDEQFF
J: TRBJ2-1
V: TRBV2

CDR3: CASSLRGLGDRTYEQYF
J: TRBJ2-7
V: TRBV11-2

CDR3: CASGQSPYEQYF
J: TRBJ2-7
V: TRBV27

CDR3: CASSYDSNYGYTF
J: TRBJ1-2
V: TRBV6-5

CDR3: CASSVDEGAGEKLFF
J: TRBJ1-4
V: TRBV9

CDR3: CAWKQGQGTEAFF
J: TRBJ1-1
V: TRBV30

CDR3: CASSEGLGWRNEQFF
J: TRBJ2-1
V: TRBV6-1

CDR3: CASKLDRRGSQPQHF
J: TRBJ1-5
V: TRBV19

CDR3: CASSTIGASGTLNEQFF
J: TRBJ2-1
V: TRBV19

CDR3: CAISLVGSGNEQYF
J: TRBJ2-7
V: TRBV10-3

CDR3: CASSQGVGNEKLFF
J: TRBJ1-4
V: TRBV7-9

CDR3: CASSFAWTSGYNEQFF
J: TRBJ2-1
V: TRBV5-8

CDR3: CASSGGLRDNEKLFF
J: TRBJ1-4
V: TRBV5-4

CDR3: CASSRPGQGIYEQYF
J: TRBJ2-7
V: TRBV14

CDR3: CASSTGLAGNEQFF
J: TRBJ2-1
V: TRBV5-1

CDR3: CASSIVSMGAKNIQYF
J: TRBJ2-4
V: TRBV19

CDR3: CASRQTGGEWTQYF
J: TRBJ2-5
V: TRBV28

CDR3: CASNLGGDTEAFF
J: TRBJ1-1
V: TRBV11-3

CDR3: CASSLVGGDYEQYF
J: TRBJ2-7
V: TRBV5-6

CDR3: CASSWGRNTGELFF
J: TRBJ2-2
V: TRBV7-2

CDR3: CASSVGQKGGHLGRGEQFF
J: TRBJ2-1
V: TRBV9

CDR3: CASSLMTGMGTQYF
J: TRBJ2-5
V: TRBV19

CDR3: CASSSPLGGGGLIYEQYF
J: TRBJ2-7
V: TRBV28

CDR3: CATSRDRDTYSNQPQHF
J: TRBJ1-5
V: TRBV15

CDR3: CASSSEGSVNTEAFF
J: TRBJ1-1
V: TRBV5-1

CDR3: CASSLGPGTSSYEQFF
J: TRBJ2-1
V: TRBV5-4

CDR3: CASREDNEQFF
J: TRBJ2-1
V: TRBV6-6

CDR3: CASSLVAGEWNEQYF
J: TRBJ2-7
V: TRBV5-1

CDR3: CASSPWEARSPYNEQFF
J: TRBJ2-1
V: TRBV7-9

CDR3: CASSSPQRTEAFF
J: TRBJ1-1
V: TRBV5-1

CDR3: CASSPDRGLYEQYF
J: TRBJ2-7
V: TRBV28

CDR3: CASRLAGASNQPQHF
J: TRBJ1-5
V: TRBV7-2

CDR3: CASRGLAGTYNEQFF
J: TRBJ2-1
V: TRBV7-9

CDR3: CASSGTGYTEAFF
J: TRBJ1-1
V: TRBV19

CDR3: CSATLSTDTQYF
J: TRBJ2-3
V: TRBV29-1

CDR3: CASSQQWNTEAFF
J: TRBJ1-1
V: TRBV7-3

CDR3: CASSQNPVSYNEQFF
J: TRBJ2-1
V: TRBV4-3